A selection of T cell receptor beta chains follows, all from one sample in a study of molecular identifiers for immune sequencing clone quantification. TCRdb redid the calling of the PCR reads with MiXCR, one entry per CDR3 protein. The sample holds about 63,000 distinct CDR3 sequences, about a fifth seen once. The material sequenced was naive CD8+ T cells from blood, with Jurkat cell RNA spiked in. These receptor sequences come from a human donor in good health. Some libraries in this study had Jurkat cell RNA spiked in. Each CDR3 is given with its conserved first and last residue. Some rows mark clone size as missing; the rest say once, few, many or name a class of expanded clone.

TRBJ2-7	TRBV5-4	many	CASSDRQAHEQYF
TRBJ2-1	TRBV11-2	-	CAGSSPPGLTGGPYNEQFF
TRBJ2-2	TRBV6-5	many	CASSYRTGELFF
TRBJ1-3	TRBV5-6	many	CASSLWGTEGNTIYF
TRBJ2-7	TRBV27	-	CASSIAGNTYEQYF
TRBJ2-4	TRBV28	many	CASTGTGNIQYF
TRBJ1-1	TRBV10-3	many	CAISESSAGRGSEAFF
TRBJ1-4	TRBV30	-	CAWAASTNEELFF
TRBJ2-5	TRBV5-4	many	CASSWGRGKETQYF
TRBJ2-1	TRBV13	-	CASSSAVPVYNEQFF
TRBJ2-1	TRBV5-4	many	CASSLSSGSGLGNEQFF
TRBJ2-1	TRBV29-1	many	CSVEVLAGGVNEQFF
TRBJ2-3	TRBV28	many	CASSSIGLLTDTQYF
TRBJ2-5	TRBV7-9	many	CASSFFGGYQETQYF
TRBJ2-1	TRBV6-2/TRBV6-3	many	CASSSTGTSSNNEQFF
TRBJ2-7	TRBV4-3	-	CASSQDPGTSESYEQYF
TRBJ2-7	TRBV7-8	-	CASSLELAVYEQYF
TRBJ2-7	TRBV7-9	many	CASSLATGTSGFSRGYEQYF
TRBJ2-7	TRBV5-1	many	CASSLAPDSSYEQYF
TRBJ2-5	TRBV28	many	CASSFVLPGQGIQETQYF
TRBJ2-2	TRBV12-5	-	CASGGSGELFF
TRBJ1-1	TRBV30	many	CAWTPGAGNTEAFF
TRBJ1-1	TRBV5-1	many	CASSLEPGEAEAFF
TRBJ2-1	TRBV28	-	CASSLYRFSSYNEQFF
TRBJ1-2	TRBV7-9	many	CASSATVNYGYTF
TRBJ1-2	TRBV4-3	many	CASSQGSGIVGAYGYTF
TRBJ2-1	TRBV29-1	many	CSVDIGRGGEQFF
TRBJ2-7	TRBV27	-	CASINSGPGGKYEQYF
TRBJ2-1	TRBV24-1	many	CATSVPRGDNEQFF
TRBJ2-3	TRBV20-1	many	CSARGSGTGFSDTQYF
TRBJ2-1	TRBV20-1	-	CSARDPLDSYNEQFF
TRBJ1-5	TRBV7-9	many	CASSSTQGGSNQPQHF
TRBJ2-7	TRBV12-3/TRBV12-4	few	CASINRDKPYEQYF
TRBJ2-3	TRBV7-7	many	CASSLYQGDTQYF